The clone carrying this TCR beta chain was recorded many times. Germline CDR1 SGHRS, CDR2 YFSETQ. This CDR3 is 13 amino acids long. V dropped 1 base and J dropped 4 bases, with 8 bases sitting between them. With 10-nucleotide random UMIs, 5'RACE was used to make the cDNA. From the 5' RACE reads, TCRdb called clonotypes with MiXCR, one entry per CDR3 protein. Of under 40,000 distinct CDR3 sequences listed, about 13% are singletons. This sample stems from a study of neurological immune-mediated disorders. Time point noted: longitudinal time-point 2. Volunteers attending a blood bank in Maryland, USA, served as healthy controls. PBMCs numbering 2 million and stored at -80 C yielded the unsorted libraries.

The sequence was collected from a middle-aged woman in good health. The chain joins TRBV5-1 to TRBJ2-5; D is unclear. Sequencing was performed on PBMCs. The chain's CDR3 is CASSLWSGETQYF. The CDR3 bases are TGCGCCAGCAGCTTGTGGAGTGGAGAGACCCAGTACTTC.